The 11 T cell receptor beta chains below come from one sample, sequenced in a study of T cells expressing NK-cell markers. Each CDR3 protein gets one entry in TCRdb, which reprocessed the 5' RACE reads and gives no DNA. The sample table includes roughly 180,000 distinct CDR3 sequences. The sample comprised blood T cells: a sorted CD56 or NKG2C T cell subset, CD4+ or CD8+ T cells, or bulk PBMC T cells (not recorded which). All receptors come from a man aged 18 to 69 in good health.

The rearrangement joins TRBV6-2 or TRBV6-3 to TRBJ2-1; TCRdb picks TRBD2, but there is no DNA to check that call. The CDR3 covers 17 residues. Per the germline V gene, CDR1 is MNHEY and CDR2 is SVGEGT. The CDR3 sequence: CASSYSTSGGGYNEQFF.

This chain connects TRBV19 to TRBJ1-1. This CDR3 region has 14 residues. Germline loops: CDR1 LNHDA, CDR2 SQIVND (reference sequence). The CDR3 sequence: CASSIGSKNTEAFF.

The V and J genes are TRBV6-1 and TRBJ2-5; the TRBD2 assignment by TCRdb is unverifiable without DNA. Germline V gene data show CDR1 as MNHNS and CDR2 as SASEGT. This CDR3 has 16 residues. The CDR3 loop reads CASARGSGGFQETQYF.

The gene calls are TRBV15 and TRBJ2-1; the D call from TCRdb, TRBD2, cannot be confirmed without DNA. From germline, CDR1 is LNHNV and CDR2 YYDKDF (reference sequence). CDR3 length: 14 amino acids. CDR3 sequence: CATSVSGVGDEQFF. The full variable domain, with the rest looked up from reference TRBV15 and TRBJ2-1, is DAMVIQNPRYQVTQFGKPVTLSCSQTLNHNVMYWYQQKSSQAPKLLFHYYDKDFNNEADTPDNFQSRRPNTSFCFLDIRSPGLGDTAMYLCATSVSGVGDEQFFGPGTRLTVL.

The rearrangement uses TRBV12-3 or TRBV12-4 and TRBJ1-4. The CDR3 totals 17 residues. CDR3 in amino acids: CASSLHRVLDPNEKLFF.

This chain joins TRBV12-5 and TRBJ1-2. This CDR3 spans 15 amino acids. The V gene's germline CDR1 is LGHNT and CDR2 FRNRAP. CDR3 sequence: CASGLAAGRVNGYTF.

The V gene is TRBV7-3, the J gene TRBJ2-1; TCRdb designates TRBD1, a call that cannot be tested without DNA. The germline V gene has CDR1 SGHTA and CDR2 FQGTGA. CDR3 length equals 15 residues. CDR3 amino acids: CASSLGAGWANEQFF.

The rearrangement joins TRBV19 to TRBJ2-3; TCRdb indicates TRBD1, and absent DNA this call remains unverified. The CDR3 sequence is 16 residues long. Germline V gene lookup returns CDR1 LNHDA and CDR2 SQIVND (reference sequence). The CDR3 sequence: CASSIYRTGYGDTQYF.

CDR3 protein: CASSLGRGSYEQYF. The J gene is TRBJ2-7, the V gene TRBV7-6. Per the germline V gene, CDR1 is SGHVS and CDR2 is FNYEAQ. CDR3 size: 14 residues.

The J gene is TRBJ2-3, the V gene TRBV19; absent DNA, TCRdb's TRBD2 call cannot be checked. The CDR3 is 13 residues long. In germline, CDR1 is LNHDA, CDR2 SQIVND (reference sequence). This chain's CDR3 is CATGWGGTDTQYF.

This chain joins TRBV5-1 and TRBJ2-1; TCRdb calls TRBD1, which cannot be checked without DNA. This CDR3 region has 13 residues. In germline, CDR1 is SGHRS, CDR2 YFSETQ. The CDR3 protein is CASSLLTGNEQFF. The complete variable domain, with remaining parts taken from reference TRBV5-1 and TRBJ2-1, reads KAGVTQTPRYLIKTRGQQVTLSCSPISGHRSVSWYQQTPGQGLQFLFEYFSETQRNKGNFPGRFSGRQFSNSRSEMNVSTLELGDSALYLCASSLLTGNEQFFGPGTRLTVL.